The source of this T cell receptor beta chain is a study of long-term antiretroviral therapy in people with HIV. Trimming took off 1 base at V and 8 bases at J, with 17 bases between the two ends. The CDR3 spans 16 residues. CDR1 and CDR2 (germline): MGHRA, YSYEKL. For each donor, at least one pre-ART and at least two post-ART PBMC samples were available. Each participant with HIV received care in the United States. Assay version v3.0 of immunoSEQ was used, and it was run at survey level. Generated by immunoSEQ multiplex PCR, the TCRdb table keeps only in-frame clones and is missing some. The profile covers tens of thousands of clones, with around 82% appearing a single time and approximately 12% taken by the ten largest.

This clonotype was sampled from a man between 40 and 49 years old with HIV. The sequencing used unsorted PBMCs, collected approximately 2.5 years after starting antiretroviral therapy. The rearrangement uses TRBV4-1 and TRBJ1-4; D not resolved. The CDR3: CASSQVPGNGNEKLFF. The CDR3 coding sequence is TGCGCCAGCAGCCAAGTACCGGGGAATGGGAACGAAAAACTGTTTTTT.